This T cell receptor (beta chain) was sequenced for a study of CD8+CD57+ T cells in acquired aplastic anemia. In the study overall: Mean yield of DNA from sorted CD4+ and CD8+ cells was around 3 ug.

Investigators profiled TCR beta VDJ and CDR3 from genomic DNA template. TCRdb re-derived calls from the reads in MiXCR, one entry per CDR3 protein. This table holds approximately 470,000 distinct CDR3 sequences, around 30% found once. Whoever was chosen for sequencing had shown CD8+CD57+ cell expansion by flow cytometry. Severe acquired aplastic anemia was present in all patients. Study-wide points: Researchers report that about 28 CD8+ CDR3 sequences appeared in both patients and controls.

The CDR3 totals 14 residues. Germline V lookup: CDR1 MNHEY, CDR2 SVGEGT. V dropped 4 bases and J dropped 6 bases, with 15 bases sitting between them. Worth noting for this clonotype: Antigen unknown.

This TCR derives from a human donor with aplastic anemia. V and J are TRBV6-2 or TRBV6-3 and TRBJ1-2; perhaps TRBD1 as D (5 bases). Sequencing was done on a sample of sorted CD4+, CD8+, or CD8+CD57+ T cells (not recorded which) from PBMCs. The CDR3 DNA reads TGTGCCAGCAGTTGGCGGGGGGAGACGGATGGCTACACCTTC. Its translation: CASSWRGETDGYTF.